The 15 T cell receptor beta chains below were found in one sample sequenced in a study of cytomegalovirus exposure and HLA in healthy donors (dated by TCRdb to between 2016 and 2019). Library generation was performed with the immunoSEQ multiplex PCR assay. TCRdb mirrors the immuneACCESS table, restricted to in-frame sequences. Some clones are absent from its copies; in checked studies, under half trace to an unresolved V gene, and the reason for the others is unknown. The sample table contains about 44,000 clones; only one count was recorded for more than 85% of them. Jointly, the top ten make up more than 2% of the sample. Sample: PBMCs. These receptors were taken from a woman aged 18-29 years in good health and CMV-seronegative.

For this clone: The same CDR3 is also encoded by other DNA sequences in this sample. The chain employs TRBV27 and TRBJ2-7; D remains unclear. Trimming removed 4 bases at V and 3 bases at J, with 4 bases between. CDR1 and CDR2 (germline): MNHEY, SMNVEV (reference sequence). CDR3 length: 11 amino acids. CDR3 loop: CASSSGYEQYF. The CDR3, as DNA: TGTGCCAGCAGTTCGGGCTACGAGCAGTACTTC.

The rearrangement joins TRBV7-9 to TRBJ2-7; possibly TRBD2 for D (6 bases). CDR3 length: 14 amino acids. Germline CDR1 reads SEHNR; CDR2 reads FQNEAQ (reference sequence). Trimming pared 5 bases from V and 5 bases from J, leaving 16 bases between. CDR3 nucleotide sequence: TGTGCCAGCAGCCTACTAGCCCTAAGGGACGAGCAGTACTTC. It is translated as CASSLLALRDEQYF.

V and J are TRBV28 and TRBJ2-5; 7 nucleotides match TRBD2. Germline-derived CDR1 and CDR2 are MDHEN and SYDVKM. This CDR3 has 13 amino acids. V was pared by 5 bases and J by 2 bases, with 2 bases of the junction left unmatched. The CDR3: CASSSGVQETQYF. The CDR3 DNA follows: TGTGCCAGCAGTAGCGGGGTTCAAGAGACCCAGTACTTC.

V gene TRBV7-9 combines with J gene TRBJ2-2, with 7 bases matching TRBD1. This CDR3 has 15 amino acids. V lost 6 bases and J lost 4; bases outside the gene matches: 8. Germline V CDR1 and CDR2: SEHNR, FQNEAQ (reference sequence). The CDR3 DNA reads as TGTGCCAGCAGTACCCGACAGGGTACCACCGGGGAGCTGTTTTTT. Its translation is CASSTRQGTTGELFF.

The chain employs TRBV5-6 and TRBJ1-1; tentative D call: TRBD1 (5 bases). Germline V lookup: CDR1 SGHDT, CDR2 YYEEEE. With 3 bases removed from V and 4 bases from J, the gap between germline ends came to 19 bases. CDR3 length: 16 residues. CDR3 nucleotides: TGTGCCAGCAGCTCGAAGGGGCTTTCCCCTGGCACTGAAGCTTTCTTT. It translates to CASSSKGLSPGTEAFF.

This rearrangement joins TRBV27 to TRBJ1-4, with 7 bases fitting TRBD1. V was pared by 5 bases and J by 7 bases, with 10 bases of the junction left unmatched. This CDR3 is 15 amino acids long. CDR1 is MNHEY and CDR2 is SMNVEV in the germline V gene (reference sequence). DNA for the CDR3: TGTGCCAGCAGTCCGAGGGACAGCCCCTTTGAAAAACTGTTTTTT. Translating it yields CASSPRDSPFEKLFF.

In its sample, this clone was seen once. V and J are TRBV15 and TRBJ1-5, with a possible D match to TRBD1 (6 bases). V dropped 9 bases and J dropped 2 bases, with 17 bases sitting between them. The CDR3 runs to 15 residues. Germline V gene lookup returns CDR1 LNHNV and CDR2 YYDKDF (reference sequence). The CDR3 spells CATQAQGIGNQPQHF. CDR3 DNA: TGTGCCACGCAAGCGCAGGGGATCGGCAATCAGCCCCAGCATTTT.

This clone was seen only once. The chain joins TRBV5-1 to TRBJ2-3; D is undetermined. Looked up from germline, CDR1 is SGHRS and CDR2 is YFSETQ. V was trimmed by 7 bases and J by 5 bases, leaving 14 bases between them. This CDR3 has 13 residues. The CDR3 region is CASEAFPGDTQYF. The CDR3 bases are TGCGCCAGCGAAGCTTTTCCGGGAGATACGCAGTATTTT.

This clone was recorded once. The CDR3 nucleotides are TGTGCCTGGAGGCGGGATAACAATGAGCAGTTCTTC. Amino acid sequence: CAWRRDNNEQFF. V usage is TRBV30 and J usage is TRBJ2-1; TRBD2 is a possible D gene (6 bases). The CDR3 runs to 12 residues. The V and J ends lost 3 bases and 5 bases respectively, with 8 bases between them. Germline CDR1 reads GTSNPN; CDR2 reads SVGIG (reference sequence).

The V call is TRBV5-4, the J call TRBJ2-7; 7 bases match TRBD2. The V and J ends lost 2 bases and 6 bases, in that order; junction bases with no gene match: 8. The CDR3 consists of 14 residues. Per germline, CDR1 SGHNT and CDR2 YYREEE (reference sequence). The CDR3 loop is CASSLLAGEGEQYF. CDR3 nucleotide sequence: TGTGCCAGCAGCTTACTCGCGGGAGAGGGCGAGCAGTACTTC.

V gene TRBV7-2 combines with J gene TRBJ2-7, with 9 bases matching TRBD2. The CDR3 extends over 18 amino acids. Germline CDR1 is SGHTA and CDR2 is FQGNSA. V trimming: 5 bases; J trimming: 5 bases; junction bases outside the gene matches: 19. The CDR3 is CASSPPPGLASSGDEQYF. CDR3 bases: TGTGCCAGCAGCCCCCCTCCGGGACTAGCTTCCTCTGGTGACGAGCAGTACTTC. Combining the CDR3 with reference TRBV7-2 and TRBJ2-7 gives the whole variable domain GAGVSQSPSNKVTEKGKDVELRCDPISGHTALYWYRQSLGQGLEFLIYFQGNSAPDKSGLPSDRFSAERTGGSVSTLTIQRTQQEDSAVYLCASSPPPGLASSGDEQYFGPGTRLTVT.

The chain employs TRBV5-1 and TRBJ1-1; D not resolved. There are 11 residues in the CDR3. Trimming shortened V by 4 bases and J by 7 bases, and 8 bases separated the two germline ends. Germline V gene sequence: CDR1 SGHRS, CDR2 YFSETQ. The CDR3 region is CASSADFEAFF. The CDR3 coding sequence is TGCGCCAGCAGCGCTGACTTTGAAGCTTTCTTT.

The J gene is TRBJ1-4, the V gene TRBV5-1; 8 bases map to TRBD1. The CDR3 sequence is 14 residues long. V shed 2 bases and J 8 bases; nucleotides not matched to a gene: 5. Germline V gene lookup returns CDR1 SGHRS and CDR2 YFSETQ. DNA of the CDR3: TGCGCCAGCAGCTTTCGGGGACAGGACGAAAAACTGTTTTTT. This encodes CASSFRGQDEKLFF.

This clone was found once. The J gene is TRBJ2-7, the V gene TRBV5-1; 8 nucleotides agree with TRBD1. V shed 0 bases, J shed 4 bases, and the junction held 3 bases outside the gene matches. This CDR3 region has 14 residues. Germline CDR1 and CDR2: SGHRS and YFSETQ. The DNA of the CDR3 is TGCGCCAGCAGCTTGGGACAGGGGCTATACGAGCAGTACTTC. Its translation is CASSLGQGLYEQYF.

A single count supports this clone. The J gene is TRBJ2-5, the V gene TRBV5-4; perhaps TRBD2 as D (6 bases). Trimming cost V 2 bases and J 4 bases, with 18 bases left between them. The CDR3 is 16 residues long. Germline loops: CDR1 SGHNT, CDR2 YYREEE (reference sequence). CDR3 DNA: TGTGCCAGCAGCTTTCGACTAGATGCGGTCGGAGAGACCCAGTACTTC. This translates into CASSFRLDAVGETQYF.